These 18 T cell receptor beta chains share one sample of origin, sequenced in a study of shared clonotypes between healthy human individuals. The data were produced by immunoSEQ multiplex PCR, yet TCRdb's version contains in-frame clones alone and is incomplete. The table has nearly 1,000,000 clones, less than 85% seen once. The specimen was memory CD4+ T cells sorted from blood. Subset: CD45RA-negative fraction. These receptors were taken from a man aged 18 to 29 in good health.

This chain uses TRBV4-1 with TRBJ1-2; D is unresolved. Germline V lookup: CDR1 MGHRA, CDR2 YSYEKL. Deletions cut 1 base from V and 0 bases from J, with 15 bases between. The CDR3 contains 17 residues. The CDR3 spells CASSQGAVWEPNYGYTF. The DNA of the CDR3 is TGCGCCAGCAGCCAAGGTGCAGTATGGGAGCCTAACTATGGCTACACCTTC.

The chain links TRBV2 to TRBJ1-4; D possibly corresponds to TRBD1 (5 bases). The ends were cut back, 8 bases at V and 8 bases at J, with 18 bases in the middle. The CDR3 consists of 14 residues. Germline V lookup: CDR1 SNHLY, CDR2 FYNNEI. The CDR3 nucleotides read TGTGCCAGCGCTCTCTCAGGGTTCCAGGAAAAACTGTTTTTT. Encoded protein: CASALSGFQEKLFF. Supplemented by reference TRBV2 and TRBJ1-4, the full variable domain reads EPEVTQTPSHQVTQMGQEVILRCVPISNHLYFYWYRQILGQKVEFLVSFYNNEISEKSEIFDDQFSVERPDGSNFTLKIRSTKLEDSAMYFCASALSGFQEKLFFGSGTQLSVL.

The V gene is TRBV2, the J gene TRBJ2-7, with TRBD1 matching over 9 bases. CDR1 and CDR2 (germline): SNHLY, FYNNEI. There are 13 residues in the CDR3. V shed 4 bases, J shed 6 bases, and the junction held 4 bases outside the gene matches. The DNA for the CDR3 is TGTGCCAGCAGTGGAAACAGGGGGCTCGAGCAGTACTTC. It codes for CASSGNRGLEQYF.

The rearrangement links TRBV19 to TRBJ2-1; 10 nucleotides match TRBD1. The CDR3 extends over 15 amino acids. V shed 8 bases and J 2 bases; nucleotides not matched to a gene: 6. Germline loops: CDR1 LNHDA, CDR2 SQIVND (reference sequence). CDR3 DNA: TGTGCCAGTCTTCCGGGACAGGGGCCCTACAATGAGCAGTTCTTC. Protein sequence: CASLPGQGPYNEQFF.

The chain carries TRBV5-4 and TRBJ2-1, with D maybe TRBD2 (5 bases). The CDR3 is made up of 14 amino acids. V gave up 1 base and J gave up 6 bases, with 11 bases separating them. Germline lookup yields CDR1 SGHNT and CDR2 YYREEE (reference sequence). Here the CDR3 reads CASSLTSSSNEQFF. CDR3 in DNA: TGTGCCAGCAGCTTGACTAGTTCCAGCAATGAGCAGTTCTTC.

J is TRBJ2-7 and V is TRBV11-2; D unclear. Per germline, CDR1 SGHAT and CDR2 FQNNGV. V was pared by 6 bases and J by 4 bases, with 10 bases between. The CDR3 extends over 12 amino acids. DNA for the CDR3: TGTGCCAGCAGAAAAGGGTTGTACGAGCAGTACTTC. It yields the protein CASRKGLYEQYF.

The chain is built from TRBV18 and TRBJ2-7; D is perhaps TRBD1 (5 bases). Germline-derived CDR1 and CDR2 are KGHSH and LQKENI. The V gene lost 2 bases and the J gene lost 5 bases, with 16 bases spanning the gap. The CDR3 contains 15 residues. The CDR3 nucleotides are TGTGCCAGCTCACCAAGGTATGGGGCCCGCGACGAGCAGTACTTC. Its translation is CASSPRYGARDEQYF.

The V and J genes are TRBV19 and TRBJ2-3; no reliable D call. The germline gives CDR1 LNHDA, CDR2 SQIVND (reference sequence). The CDR3 covers 14 residues. V lost 6 bases and J 0 bases, leaving 10 bases between the germline ends. This chain's CDR3 is CASRKVSSTDTQYF. The CDR3 coding sequence is TGTGCCAGTAGAAAGGTCTCTAGCACAGATACGCAGTATTTT.

The chain couples TRBV10-2 to TRBJ1-2; 9 bases fit TRBD1. In germline, CDR1 is WSHSY, CDR2 SAAADI. After removal of 7 bases from V and 1 base from J, the junction contained 4 bases not matched to a gene. The CDR3 is 14 residues long. The CDR3 coding sequence is TGCGCCAGCATGGGACAGGGCCGTAACTATGGCTACACCTTC. Its translation is CASMGQGRNYGYTF.

This clone was found a few times. The rearrangement links TRBV10-3 to TRBJ2-3; 9 bases are a match to TRBD2. With V trimmed by 9 bases and J by 1 base, 2 bases remained unmatched. The CDR3 has 13 amino acids. Germline CDR1 reads ENHRY; CDR2 reads SYGVKD. The CDR3 region is CAISGSGTDTQYF. CDR3 in DNA: TGTGCCATTAGCGGGAGTGGCACAGATACGCAGTATTTT.

The rearrangement joins TRBV5-1 to TRBJ2-6; tentatively, D is TRBD2 (5 bases). The CDR3 is made up of 15 amino acids. The germline V and J ends were trimmed by 2 bases and 2 bases, with 8 bases remaining between them. Germline V gene sequence: CDR1 SGHRS, CDR2 YFSETQ. The chain's CDR3 is CASSFSGAGANVLTF. CDR3 DNA: TGCGCCAGCAGCTTCTCCGGGGCTGGGGCCAACGTCCTGACTTTC.

The chain carries TRBV5-1 and TRBJ2-2, with D perhaps matching TRBD1 (6 bases). CDR1 is SGHRS, CDR2 YFSETQ, per germline. The CDR3 is made up of 14 amino acids. V lost 1 base to trimming and J lost 6 bases, with 10 bases between them. CDR3 residues: CASSLQGISGELFF. DNA for the CDR3: TGCGCCAGCAGCTTGCAGGGGATCTCCGGGGAGCTGTTTTTT.

The rearrangement uses TRBV2 and TRBJ2-2; tentatively, D is TRBD2 (6 bases). Per the germline V gene, CDR1 is SNHLY and CDR2 is FYNNEI. CDR3 length equals 16 residues. V shed 6 bases and J shed 5 bases, with 19 bases lying between them. The CDR3 sequence: CASSPSRESRTGELFF. The DNA of the CDR3 is TGTGCCAGCAGCCCGAGTCGGGAGAGTAGGACCGGGGAGCTGTTTTTT.

This rearrangement joins TRBV5-1 to TRBJ2-2; 8 bases align to TRBD1. This CDR3 spans 14 amino acids. In germline, CDR1 is SGHRS, CDR2 YFSETQ. The V segment lost 5 bases and the J segment 4 bases; nucleotides outside the gene matches: 4. CDR3 region: CASREGQVTGELFF. CDR3 sequence (DNA): TGCGCCAGCAGAGAGGGACAGGTCACCGGGGAGCTGTTTTTT. Looking up the rest from reference TRBV5-1 and TRBJ2-2 gives the full variable domain: KAGVTQTPRYLIKTRGQQVTLSCSPISGHRSVSWYQQTPGQGLQFLFEYFSETQRNKGNFPGRFSGRQFSNSRSEMNVSTLELGDSALYLCASREGQVTGELFFGEGSRLTVL.

The chain recombines TRBV7-9 with TRBJ2-6; 8 positions match TRBD2. CDR3 length: 18 residues. CDR1 is SEHNR and CDR2 is FQNEAQ in the germline V gene (reference sequence). The V gene end was trimmed by 1 base and the J gene end by 0 bases; junction bases not matched to a gene: 5. CDR3: CASSLVGGGPSGANVLTF. The CDR3 DNA follows: TGTGCCAGCAGCTTAGTAGGCGGGGGGCCCTCTGGGGCCAACGTCCTGACTTTC.

With regard to this clone: This same CDR3 is encoded by further DNA sequences in the sample. This chain's CDR3 is CASSLGGQGGETQYF. The DNA for the CDR3 is TGCGCCAGCAGCTTGGGCGGACAGGGTGGGGAGACCCAGTACTTC. V is TRBV5-1 and J is TRBJ2-5; TRBD1 aligns across 8 bases. Germline V CDR1 and CDR2: SGHRS, YFSETQ. The V and J ends lost 0 bases and 5 bases, in that order; junction bases with no gene match: 6. This CDR3 comprises 15 residues.

The J gene is TRBJ2-5, the V gene TRBV5-4; D gene unclear. The CDR3 sequence is 15 residues long. The V gene lost 0 bases and the J gene lost 3 bases, with 12 bases spanning the gap. Germline V gene sequence: CDR1 SGHNT, CDR2 YYREEE (reference sequence). CDR3 DNA sequence: TGTGCCAGCAGCTTGGCCCTGAACAGCGAAGAGACCCAGTACTTC. Protein: CASSLALNSEETQYF.

The chain joins TRBV10-2 to TRBJ1-5; unclear D gene. There are 13 residues in the CDR3. Germline lookup yields CDR1 WSHSY and CDR2 SAAADI. Deletions cut 0 bases from V and 6 bases from J, with 6 bases between. The CDR3 loop is CASSESWGQPQHF. Here the CDR3 DNA reads TGCGCCAGCAGTGAGTCGTGGGGTCAGCCCCAGCATTTT.